Detailed here is one T cell receptor (beta chain). This clone's antigen is unknown. Base qualities were left out, and no much larger clone turns up one base away. The T-cell fraction in tumor and uninvolved lung tissue was provided by TCR sequencing with the immunoSEQ assay. The authors' analysis ran thus. For survival analysis, patients were divided into high (upper tertile) and low (lower two tertiles) T-cell fraction groups, which were compared by log-rank test. A signed-rank test was used to check for differences in T-cell fraction between paired tumor and uninvolved lung. This immuneACCESS table, as held by TCRdb, lists in-frame sequences with V and J called but not all clones. Of the missing ones, under half trace to an unresolved V gene in checked studies; the others have no known cause. V and J calls and clone size are those listed in that table; D and trimming were worked out from the DNA. For this sample the table gives around 6,700 clones, of which roughly 60% were detected only once. Jointly, the top ten make up 10% to 15% of the sample.

V ends up 2 bases short and J 0 bases short, with an unmatched junction base count of 3. There are 15 amino acids in the CDR3, from cysteine to phenylalanine inclusive. The entry retains the CDR3 DNA only, 45 bases that are in frame from base 1. Per the germline V gene, MNHNS is the CDR1 and SASEGT is the CDR2. The data are from a study of tumor-infiltrating lymphocytes in localized non-small cell lung cancer (dated by TCRdb to the early 2020s). Looking at the study overall: The cohort included patients whose samples were collected after neoadjuvant chemotherapy, as well as both smokers and never-smokers and several histologies. Resected tumor tissue and uninvolved lung tissue described as non-adjacent to the tumor were contributed by each patient, with both tissues obtained from the same patient. Alongside flow cytometry, multiplex immunofluorescence, RNA-seq, exome sequencing and proteomics, TCR sequencing was applied to the same patients as one of several integrated assays. The overall ICON cohort comprised fewer than 170 surgical patients with localized non-small cell lung cancer whose tumors were resected. A total of around 50 patients were included in the paired tumor versus uninvolved lung comparison of immunoSEQ T-cell fraction. Broader findings and caveats from the paper: Because different assays used different pieces of the same tissue, technical variation could not be distinguished from intratumor heterogeneity. Higher T cell infiltration in tumors than in uninvolved lung tissue was supported by TCRbeta sequencing, consistent with immunofluorescence CD3 counts. Because assay coverage varied across patients depending on available tissue quantity, TCR sequencing was performed for only a subset of the cohort. No difference in TCR-derived T-cell fraction was observed between the flow cytometry-defined immunotypes IM1 (good prognosis) and IM2 (poor prognosis).

The first patient joined ICON in early 2016, and enrollment wrapped up when the last patient was enrolled in September 2018. In a subcohort of 76 patients, fresh tumor and matched uninvolved tissue were collected for in-depth immune analyses, with TCR sequencing among those analyses. DNA for TCR sequencing was isolated from bulk tissue, and no cell sorting was done. Input material: uninvolved lung tissue not adjacent to the tumor. The chain couples TRBV6-1 to TRBJ1-2; TRBD1 matches 7 bases in the middle. This sequence originates from a human donor with non-small cell lung cancer. The CDR3 reads CASSEWTGSNYGYTF. The DNA reads TGTGCCAGCAGTGAATGGACAGGATCTAACTATGGCTACACCTTC.